One and the same sample provided the 30 T cell receptor beta chains below, sequenced in a study of cytomegalovirus exposure and HLA in healthy donors. Both 60 Vbeta primers and 13 Jbeta primers went into the PCR. Sequencing was performed with immunoSEQ multiplex PCR; in TCRdb, only in-frame clones are kept and a portion is missing. The sample consists of about 120,000 clones, around 69% of them appearing once. The sequencing sample was made of PBMCs. These receptor sequences come from a woman between 40 and 50 years old in good health and CMV-seropositive.

There are a few counts of this clone. The V and J genes are TRBV7-9 and TRBJ2-1; a weak D match, TRBD2 (6 bases). The length of the CDR3 is 16 residues. In germline, CDR1 is SEHNR, CDR2 FQNEAQ (reference sequence). The ends were cut back, 0 bases at V and 2 bases at J, with 11 bases in the middle. The CDR3 sequence is CASSLALAGTYNEQFF. The CDR3 DNA reads as TGTGCCAGCAGCTTAGCGCTCGCGGGGACCTACAATGAGCAGTTCTTC. The full variable domain, completed using reference TRBV7-9 and TRBJ2-1, is DTGVSQNPRHKITKRGQNVTFRCDPISEHNRLYWYRQTLGQGPEFLTYFQNEAQLEKSRLLSDRFSAERPKGSFSTLEIQRTEQGDSAMYLCASSLALAGTYNEQFFGPGTRLTVL.

The count of this clone is one. The rearrangement links TRBV6-6 to TRBJ1-2; D possibly corresponds to TRBD1 (5 bases). Trimming took 0 bases from V and 1 from J, leaving 9 bases between them. Per germline, CDR1 MNHNY and CDR2 SVGAGI (reference sequence). This CDR3 has 15 amino acids. The CDR3 protein is CASSYSNQGNYGYTF. CDR3 in DNA: TGTGCCAGCAGTTACTCGAACCAGGGTAACTATGGCTACACCTTC.

This chain connects TRBV27 to TRBJ2-5, with TRBD2 matching over 11 bases. The CDR3 has 14 residues. V dropped 5 bases and J dropped 3; count of bases not matched to a gene: 2. Germline-derived CDR1 and CDR2 are MNHEY and SMNVEV (reference sequence). The DNA for the CDR3 is TGTGCCAGCAGTAAACTAGCGGGGGAAGAGACCCAGTACTTC. Its protein is CASSKLAGEETQYF.

The sample holds one count of this clone. The genes are TRBV2 and TRBJ2-7; D is undetermined. V was clipped by 2 bases and J by 3 bases, with 11 bases between them. This CDR3 spans 14 amino acids. Germline V gene sequence: CDR1 SNHLY, CDR2 FYNNEI. Here the CDR3 DNA reads TGTGCCAGCAGTGAAACGGAGAAATACTACGAGCAGTACTTC. It yields the protein CASSETEKYYEQYF.

The chain has TRBV5-6 and TRBJ1-1; D unresolved. This CDR3 comprises 12 residues. Germline CDR1 SGHDT, CDR2 YYEEEE. V lost 0 bases and J lost 9, with 9 bases in between. In DNA form, the CDR3 reads TGTGCCAGCAGCTTGGTTCGCAGTAAAGCTTTCTTT. This gives the protein CASSLVRSKAFF.

The gene calls are TRBV2 and TRBJ2-7; maybe TRBD1 (6 bases). The CDR3 consists of 15 residues. V lost 1 base and J lost 2, with 12 bases in between. Germline loops: CDR1 SNHLY, CDR2 FYNNEI. CDR3: CASSEDLGQAYEQYF. Here the CDR3 DNA reads TGTGCCAGCAGTGAAGATCTGGGACAAGCCTACGAGCAGTACTTC.

The chain recombines TRBV18 with TRBJ2-7, with 8 bases matching TRBD1. The germline CDR1 and CDR2 sequences are KGHSH and LQKENI. This CDR3 comprises 14 residues. Losses at the gene ends were 5 bases for V and 2 bases for J; bases not matched to a gene: 5. The CDR3 protein is CASSTGTGPYEQYF. DNA of the CDR3: TGTGCCAGCTCAACCGGGACAGGACCCTACGAGCAGTACTTC.

V and J are TRBV6-4 and TRBJ1-2; the D gene is possibly TRBD1 (5 bases). Germline V gene sequence: CDR1 MRHNA, CDR2 SNTAGT. This CDR3 is built from 15 residues. The V gene lost 0 bases and the J gene lost 0 bases, with 8 bases spanning the gap. CDR3 protein: CASSDSDTANYGYTF. The CDR3 DNA reads as TGTGCCAGCAGTGACTCGGACACCGCTAACTATGGCTACACCTTC.

V gene TRBV27 combines with J gene TRBJ1-6; D gene uncertain. There are 14 residues in the CDR3. Trimming took 2 bases from V and 1 from J, leaving 3 bases between them. Germline loops: CDR1 MNHEY, CDR2 SMNVEV (reference sequence). The CDR3 reads CASSLESYNSPLHF. CDR3 DNA sequence: TGTGCCAGCAGTTTAGAGTCCTATAATTCACCCCTCCACTTT.

The V and J genes are TRBV6-6 and TRBJ1-2; possibly TRBD1 for D (5 bases). Trimming took off 6 bases at V and 8 bases at J, with 16 bases between the two ends. The germline V gene encodes CDR1 MNHNY and CDR2 SVGAGI (reference sequence). The CDR3 is 13 amino acids. The DNA of the CDR3 is TGTGCCAGCAGCACCGACAGTATGGGGGGCTACACCTTC. This sequence encodes CASSTDSMGGYTF.

The chain links TRBV6-1 to TRBJ2-7; D possibly corresponds to TRBD2 (6 bases). The CDR3 loop spans 15 amino acids. Germline assignment: CDR1 MNHNS and CDR2 SASEGT. Trimming cost V 1 base and J 5 bases, with 15 bases left between them. CDR3 nucleotides: TGTGCCAGCAGTGAAGGTGGGGGGTTATGGGACGAGCAGTACTTC. Protein product: CASSEGGGLWDEQYF.

CDR3 DNA sequence: TGTGCCAGCAGCTTCGGGAACGAGCAGTACTTC. It translates to CASSFGNEQYF. The chain carries TRBV5-4 and TRBJ2-7, with a possible D match to TRBD2 (5 bases). V was cut by 2 bases and J by 5 bases, with 5 bases left in between. Per the germline V gene, CDR1 is SGHNT and CDR2 is YYREEE (reference sequence). This CDR3 is 11 amino acids long.

On this clone itself: The sample contains more than one DNA sequence encoding this CDR3. V and J are TRBV4-2 and TRBJ2-6; 10 bases line up with TRBD1. The germline gives CDR1 LGHNA, CDR2 YNFKEQ. The CDR3 length is 18 residues. V gave up 1 base and J gave up 1 base; unmatched junction bases: 4. Written as DNA, the CDR3 is TGTGCCAGCAGCCAAGTCAGGACAGGGGGATCTGGGGCCAACGTCCTGACTTTC. This encodes CASSQVRTGGSGANVLTF.

This clone is a singleton in its sample. The chain links TRBV25-1 to TRBJ2-3, with D maybe TRBD2 (6 bases). This CDR3 is built from 16 residues. Deletions cut 2 bases from V and 2 bases from J, with 14 bases between. CDR1 and CDR2 (germline): MGHDK, SYGVNS. The CDR3, as DNA: TGTGCCAGCAGTGAACCGCGGCGGGGAGCCACAGATACGCAGTATTTT. This codes for CASSEPRRGATDTQYF. Variable domain in full (rest from reference TRBV25-1 and TRBJ2-3): EADIYQTPRYLVIGTGKKITLECSQTMGHDKMYWYQQDPGMELHLIHYSYGVNSTEKGDLSSESTVSRIRTEHFPLTLESARPSHTSQYLCASSEPRRGATDTQYFGPGTRLTVL.

The chain couples TRBV7-2 to TRBJ2-2; TRBD2 agrees at 8 bases. Germline CDR1 is SGHTA and CDR2 is FQGNSA. V lost 3 bases and J lost 2; bases outside the gene matches: 2. This CDR3 spans 15 amino acids. The CDR3 is CASSFGGVNTGELFF. Written as DNA, the CDR3 is TGTGCCAGCAGCTTCGGGGGGGTAAACACCGGGGAGCTGTTTTTT.

V and J are TRBV27 and TRBJ2-2; D is possibly TRBD1 (5 bases). V was clipped by 2 bases and J by 5 bases, with 9 bases between them. CDR1 and CDR2 from the germline V gene are MNHEY and SMNVEV (reference sequence). This CDR3 has 14 residues. CDR3 coding DNA: TGTGCCAGCAGTTTAGGGCAGGGAACCGGGGAGCTGTTTTTT. Encoded protein: CASSLGQGTGELFF.

Concerning this clone itself: One junction end does not reproduce the germline sequence, and a read error may be involved. The V gene is TRBV2, the J gene TRBJ2-5, with D possibly being TRBD1 (6 bases). The germline V gene has CDR1 SNHLY and CDR2 FYNNEI. The CDR3 consists of 11 residues. CDR3 amino acids: CASSEWEQGDF. Here the CDR3 DNA reads TGTGCCAGCAGTGAATGGGAACAGGGCGACTTC.

The chain links TRBV6-5 to TRBJ1-4, with a possible D match to TRBD1 (5 bases). CDR1 MNHEY and CDR2 SVGAGI come from the germline V gene. Trimming removed 4 bases at V and 6 bases at J, with 15 bases between. The CDR3 loop spans 15 amino acids. As DNA, the CDR3 is TGTGCCAGCAGTTTTAAAGGGACGGGAGATGAAAAACTGTTTTTT. Translation: CASSFKGTGDEKLFF.

This clone came up a few times. Here the CDR3 DNA reads TGTGCCAGCAGCAACTCCAACGATCAGCCCCAGCATTTT. This gives the protein CASSNSNDQPQHF. The gene calls are TRBV7-9 and TRBJ1-5; D uncertain. CDR1 and CDR2 from the germline V gene are SEHNR and FQNEAQ (reference sequence). Trimming shortened V by 5 bases and J by 5 bases, and 10 bases separated the two germline ends. The CDR3 runs to 13 residues.

This chain uses TRBV5-1 with TRBJ2-5, with a tentative D call TRBD2 (6 bases). Trimming stripped 2 bases from V and 1 base from J, with 9 bases between. Germline loops: CDR1 SGHRS, CDR2 YFSETQ. The CDR3 is 14 residues long. In DNA form, the CDR3 reads TGCGCCAGCAGCTTCCCCGGGAGCCAAGAGACCCAGTACTTC. This codes for CASSFPGSQETQYF.

The chain has TRBV6-5 and TRBJ1-2, with TRBD1 identical over 9 bases. The CDR3 spans 14 residues. With 5 bases clipped from V and 4 bases from J, the junction kept 5 bases outside the gene matches. Germline V gene sequence: CDR1 MNHEY, CDR2 SVGAGI. The CDR3 nucleotides are TGTGCCAGCAGTCTACAGGGGGCTGGCTATGGCTACACCTTC. Amino acids: CASSLQGAGYGYTF.

The chain couples TRBV9 to TRBJ2-6, with D hard to call. Germline V gene sequence: CDR1 SGDLS, CDR2 YYNGEE. The CDR3 contains 16 residues. The V gene lost 2 bases and the J gene lost 0 bases, with 9 bases spanning the gap. This CDR3 reads CASSVGSSSGANVLTF. As DNA, the CDR3 is TGTGCCAGCAGCGTTGGTTCTAGCTCTGGGGCCAACGTCCTGACTTTC.

This clone has just a few counts. The chain recombines TRBV9 with TRBJ1-1; D perhaps matches TRBD1 (6 bases). Trimming took off 2 bases at V and 8 bases at J, with 13 bases between the two ends. This CDR3 contains 13 residues. In germline, CDR1 is SGDLS, CDR2 YYNGEE. CDR3 bases: TGTGCCAGCAGCGTTTCATCCGACAGGGAAGCTTTCTTT. Amino acid sequence: CASSVSSDREAFF.

This clone was seen only a few times. The same CDR3 can be traced to other DNA sequences in this sample. This chain links TRBV4-2 with TRBJ1-1; D possibly corresponds to TRBD1 (6 bases). The V gene's germline CDR1 is LGHNA and CDR2 YNFKEQ. V lost 2 bases, J lost 1 base, and 11 bases lay in between. The CDR3 loop spans 15 amino acids. The CDR3 region is CASSQSTGQNTEAFF. DNA of the CDR3: TGTGCCAGCAGCCAATCTACGGGACAGAACACTGAAGCTTTCTTT.

The chain recombines TRBV19 with TRBJ2-5; no clear D. V lost 5 bases and J 5 bases, leaving 12 bases between the germline ends. The germline V gene encodes CDR1 LNHDA and CDR2 SQIVND (reference sequence). This CDR3 has 13 amino acids. The CDR3 nucleotides are TGTGCCAGTAGTGATTTCGATCGGGAGACCCAGTACTTC. It codes for CASSDFDRETQYF.

The V and J genes are TRBV6-6 and TRBJ1-4, with D perhaps matching TRBD1 (5 bases). The germline CDR1 and CDR2 sequences are MNHNY and SVGAGI (reference sequence). The V and J ends lost 6 bases and 7 bases respectively, with 12 bases between them. This CDR3 spans 13 amino acids. In nucleotides, the CDR3 is TGTGCCAGCAGCACCCGACAGCTTGAAAAACTGTTTTTT. Its protein product is CASSTRQLEKLFF.

The chain joins TRBV27 to TRBJ1-2; weak D call: TRBD1 (6 bases). Germline CDR1 reads MNHEY; CDR2 reads SMNVEV (reference sequence). V was shortened by 2 bases and J by 5 bases, with 12 bases between the two germline ends. This CDR3 is built from 14 residues. CDR3 amino acids: CASSLTRGAYGYTF. The DNA of the CDR3 is TGTGCCAGCAGTTTAACCAGGGGCGCATATGGCTACACCTTC.

This chain connects TRBV2 to TRBJ2-5; D gene ambiguous. Germline-derived CDR1 and CDR2 are SNHLY and FYNNEI. V was pared by 6 bases and J by 5 bases, with 7 bases between. This CDR3 has 11 residues. The chain's CDR3 is CASSPEETQYF. The CDR3, as DNA: TGTGCCAGCAGCCCTGAGGAGACCCAGTACTTC.

This clone has a single count. This chain joins TRBV6-5 and TRBJ1-4; 7 bases map to TRBD1. The junction had 6 bases not matched to a gene; V was cut back by 0 bases and J by 8 bases. This CDR3 is 15 amino acids long. CDR1 and CDR2 from the germline V gene are MNHEY and SVGAGI. In nucleotides, the CDR3 is TGTGCCAGCAGTTACTCCTTACAGGGGACAGAAAAACTGTTTTTT. Protein: CASSYSLQGTEKLFF.

The J gene is TRBJ1-1, the V gene TRBV18; 8 bases align to TRBD1. Germline V CDR1 and CDR2: KGHSH, LQKENI. With V trimmed by 2 bases and J by 0 bases, 5 bases remained unmatched. The CDR3 sequence is 16 residues long. The CDR3 loop is CASSPSGGGLNTEAFF. The CDR3 DNA follows: TGTGCCAGCTCACCATCAGGGGGCGGCCTGAACACTGAAGCTTTCTTT.